The 25 T cell receptor beta chains reported below all come from one sample, sequenced in a study of blood T cell repertoires in COVID-19. Using immunoSEQ multiplex PCR, the repertoire was profiled, and TCRdb retains in-frame clones only, with some absent. The table has 300,000 to 450,000 clones, 89% seen once. The sample consisted of peripheral blood. Receptor source: a woman between 55 and 75 years old with COVID-19, enrolled during active disease.

About this clone itself: Other DNA sequences within the sample encode an identical CDR3. The chain recombines TRBV20-1 with TRBJ1-2; 8 nucleotides line up with TRBD1. The CDR3 length is 11 residues. The trim removed 6 bases at V and 8 bases at J, leaving 5 bases unmatched. CDR1 is DFQATT and CDR2 is SNEGSKA in the germline V gene (reference sequence). The CDR3 sequence: CSARTGYGYTF. The CDR3 region has the DNA TGCAGTGCCCGGACAGGGTACGGCTACACCTTC.

The chain links TRBV7-3 to TRBJ2-2, with D tentatively TRBD2 (7 bases). Germline V gene data show CDR1 as SGHTA and CDR2 as FQGTGA. The V end was cut by 4 bases, the J end by 5 bases, with 17 bases between. The CDR3 spans 16 residues. This CDR3 is CASSYLPGGLTGELFF. CDR3 coding DNA: TGTGCCAGCAGCTACCTTCCGGGGGGCTTGACCGGGGAGCTGTTTTTT. Filled out from reference TRBV7-3 and TRBJ2-2, the complete variable domain reads GAGVSQTPSNKVTEKGKYVELRCDPISGHTALYWYRQSLGQGPEFLIYFQGTGAADDSGLPNDRFFAVRPEGSVSTLKIQRTERGDSAVYLCASSYLPGGLTGELFFGEGSRLTVL.

The rearrangement links TRBV30 to TRBJ1-2, with a weak D call TRBD1 (5 bases). The CDR3 sequence is 12 residues long. The ends were cut back, 0 bases at V and 7 bases at J, with 9 bases in the middle. The germline gives CDR1 GTSNPN, CDR2 SVGIG (reference sequence). CDR3 sequence: CAWSVGGVGYTF. The CDR3 DNA reads TGTGCCTGGAGTGTAGGAGGGGTTGGCTACACCTTC.

This clone was detected only once. The chain links TRBV5-1 to TRBJ2-3; 10 nucleotides align to TRBD2. The germline V gene encodes CDR1 SGHRS and CDR2 YFSETQ. V was pared by 4 bases and J by 2 bases, with 4 bases of the junction left unmatched. The CDR3 sequence is 15 residues long. CDR3: CASSLAGDATDTQYF. CDR3 coding DNA: TGCGCCAGCAGCCTAGCGGGGGACGCCACAGATACGCAGTATTTT. The entire variable domain, with the rest obtained from reference TRBV5-1 and TRBJ2-3, is as follows: KAGVTQTPRYLIKTRGQQVTLSCSPISGHRSVSWYQQTPGQGLQFLFEYFSETQRNKGNFPGRFSGRQFSNSRSEMNVSTLELGDSALYLCASSLAGDATDTQYFGPGTRLTVL.

This clone was recorded once. The V and J genes are TRBV28 and TRBJ1-2, with D tentatively TRBD1 (5 bases). The V gene's germline CDR1 is MDHEN and CDR2 SYDVKM. The CDR3 sequence is 13 residues long. The V gene lost 5 bases and the J gene lost 4 bases, with 11 bases spanning the gap. The CDR3, as DNA: TGTGCCAGCAGTCCCCACAGGCTCTATGGCTACACCTTC. Protein: CASSPHRLYGYTF.

The chain uses TRBV12-3 or TRBV12-4 and TRBJ1-1; no reliable D call. This CDR3 contains 13 residues. V was cut by 8 bases and J by 1 base, with 11 bases left in between. CDR3 amino acids: CASSARWNTEAFF. The DNA of the CDR3 is TGTGCCAGCTCCGCCAGGTGGAACACTGAAGCTTTCTTT.

V gene TRBV2 combines with J gene TRBJ1-1; the match to TRBD1 covers 7 bases. Germline V gives CDR1 SNHLY, CDR2 FYNNEI. V was pared by 4 bases and J by 1 base, with 6 bases of the junction left unmatched. The CDR3 loop spans 15 amino acids. The DNA of the CDR3 is TGTGCCAGCAGTGGCCAGGGGGTACCGAACACTGAAGCTTTCTTT. Translated, it gives CASSGQGVPNTEAFF. The full variable domain, rest sourced from reference TRBV2 and TRBJ1-1, is EPEVTQTPSHQVTQMGQEVILRCVPISNHLYFYWYRQILGQKVEFLVSFYNNEISEKSEIFDDQFSVERPDGSNFTLKIRSTKLEDSAMYFCASSGQGVPNTEAFFGQGTRLTVV.

The CDR3 region is CASSQPKQGGTGNTEAFF. The CDR3 nucleotides are TGTGCCAGCAGCCAGCCGAAGCAAGGGGGCACGGGGAACACTGAAGCTTTCTTT. This chain connects TRBV3-1 (or the pseudogene TRBV3-2) to TRBJ1-1; TRBD1 aligns across 7 bases. CDR3 length equals 18 residues. From germline, CDR1 is LGHDT and CDR2 YNNKEL (reference sequence). V shed 3 bases, J shed 1 base, and the junction held 14 bases outside the gene matches.

The chain uses TRBV6-5 and TRBJ1-1; the match to TRBD1 covers 9 bases. CDR3 length: 13 amino acids. The V gene's germline CDR1 is MNHEY and CDR2 SVGAGI. The ends lost 7 bases at V and 6 bases at J; junction bases unmatched: 6. CDR3: CASNRDRVAEAFF. The CDR3 DNA sequence: TGTGCCAGCAATAGGGACAGGGTTGCTGAAGCTTTCTTT.

The chain carries TRBV18 and TRBJ2-1; 9 nucleotides match TRBD1. V was pared by 2 bases and J by 7 bases, with 6 bases of the junction left unmatched. Germline V gives CDR1 KGHSH, CDR2 LQKENI. CDR3 length: 15 residues. This chain's CDR3 is CASSPSGTGWNEQFF. In DNA form, the CDR3 reads TGTGCCAGCTCACCATCCGGGACAGGGTGGAATGAGCAGTTCTTC.

Concerning this clone itself: This specimen includes other DNA sequences encoding the same CDR3. The chain couples TRBV19 to TRBJ1-5, with TRBD1 matching over 9 bases. Germline loops: CDR1 LNHDA, CDR2 SQIVND (reference sequence). The CDR3 has 13 amino acids. Trimming took 7 bases from V and 4 from J; bases not matched to a gene: 2. CDR3 sequence reads: CASKDRGNQPQHF. The DNA of the CDR3 is TGTGCCAGTAAGGACAGGGGTAATCAGCCCCAGCATTTT.

This chain joins TRBV5-1 and TRBJ2-5; D possibly corresponds to TRBD2 (6 bases). The V and J ends lost 4 bases and 4 bases respectively, with 17 bases between them. The germline V gene has CDR1 SGHRS and CDR2 YFSETQ. CDR3 length: 15 amino acids. The chain's CDR3 is CASSPLEGSGETQYF. Here the CDR3 DNA reads TGCGCCAGCAGCCCCTTGGAGGGGAGCGGAGAGACCCAGTACTTC.

The rearrangement links TRBV7-9 to TRBJ2-1; TRBD2 agrees at 9 bases. After removal of 3 bases from V and 0 bases from J, the junction contained 3 bases not matched to a gene. This CDR3 is 16 amino acids long. Germline loops: CDR1 SEHNR, CDR2 FQNEAQ (reference sequence). CDR3 sequence reads: CASSFVAGASYNEQFF. The CDR3 DNA is TGTGCCAGCAGCTTTGTAGCGGGGGCCTCCTACAATGAGCAGTTCTTC.

The J gene is TRBJ1-5, the V gene TRBV6-1, with D maybe TRBD1 (6 bases). The length of the CDR3 is 15 residues. V was shortened by 3 bases and J by 6 bases, with 15 bases between the two germline ends. Per germline, CDR1 MNHNS and CDR2 SASEGT. This chain's CDR3 is CASSERGAGVQPQHF. The CDR3 bases are TGTGCCAGCAGTGAGCGGGGGGCAGGGGTTCAGCCCCAGCATTTT.

The rearrangement links TRBV6-6 to TRBJ2-7; 8 bases align to TRBD1. The V segment lost 2 bases and the J segment 5 bases; nucleotides outside the gene matches: 8. The CDR3 loop spans 15 amino acids. Per germline, CDR1 MNHNY and CDR2 SVGAGI (reference sequence). In nucleotides, the CDR3 is TGTGCCAGCAGTTACCTCCGGGACAGGACGGACGAGCAGTACTTC. Its protein is CASSYLRDRTDEQYF.

The chain links TRBV5-1 to TRBJ2-3; D remains unclear. The CDR3 has 13 amino acids. Trimming removed 4 bases from V and 9 bases from J, with 15 bases in between. CDR1 is SGHRS and CDR2 is YFSETQ in the germline V gene. This chain's CDR3 is CASSLESRITQYF. In nucleotides, the CDR3 is TGCGCCAGCAGCCTTGAATCTAGAATAACGCAGTATTTT.

The CDR3 spells CASSTRDRHYSNQPQHF. In DNA, the CDR3 is TGTGCCAGTAGTACCCGGGACAGACACTATAGCAATCAGCCCCAGCATTTT. This chain links TRBV19 with TRBJ1-5; 7 nucleotides match TRBD1. Germline V gene lookup returns CDR1 LNHDA and CDR2 SQIVND (reference sequence). CDR3 size: 17 residues. After removal of 4 bases from V and 0 bases from J, the junction contained 9 bases not matched to a gene.

With regard to this clone: The junction differs from germline at one of its ends, possibly a read error. The rearrangement joins TRBV2 to TRBJ1-2; a possible D gene is TRBD1 (5 bases). Looked up from germline, CDR1 is SNHLY and CDR2 is FYNNEI. The CDR3 spans 14 residues. CDR3 loop: CASTESRTSYGYTF. For the CDR3, the DNA is TGTGCCAGCACTGAAAGTCGGACAAGCTATGGCTACACCTTC.

The chain's CDR3 is CASTTQGARGTDTQYF. CDR3 sequence (DNA): TGTGCCAGCACCACACAGGGGGCACGGGGCACAGATACGCAGTATTTT. This sequence joins TRBV5-6 and TRBJ2-3, with 9 bases matching TRBD1. The CDR3 is made up of 16 amino acids. V gave up 6 bases and J gave up 1 base; unmatched junction bases: 9. From germline, CDR1 is SGHDT and CDR2 YYEEEE.

The chain recombines TRBV6-2 or TRBV6-3 with TRBJ1-1, with 8 positions matching TRBD1. The germline CDR1 and CDR2 sequences are MNHEY and SVGEGT. The CDR3 consists of 16 residues. With 3 bases clipped from V and 4 bases from J, the junction kept 10 bases outside the gene matches. The CDR3 DNA reads TGTGCCAGCAGTTATCTAGACAGGGGATTCGGCACTGAAGCTTTCTTT. Its translation is CASSYLDRGFGTEAFF.

This CDR3 is CASSLGSGYTF. Here the CDR3 DNA reads TGCGCCAGCAGCTTGGGCAGTGGCTACACCTTC. This rearrangement joins TRBV5-1 to TRBJ1-2; D not resolved. In germline, CDR1 is SGHRS, CDR2 YFSETQ. This CDR3 has 11 amino acids. V was shortened by 0 bases and J by 7 bases, with 4 bases between the two germline ends.

V usage is TRBV5-1 and J usage is TRBJ1-6; 10 bases are shared with TRBD1. Germline CDR1 and CDR2: SGHRS and YFSETQ. Germline trimming cut 2 bases from V and 10 bases from J; bases unmatched to any gene: 6. The CDR3 has 15 amino acids. The CDR3 bases are TGCGCCAGCAGCTTAGGGACAGGGGCAGAATCACCCCTCCACTTT. Residues: CASSLGTGAESPLHF.

The CDR3 DNA follows: TGCGCCAGCAGCTTGGGTGTTAGCGGGGGGGCCCTGAATGAGCAGTTCTTC. It codes for CASSLGVSGGALNEQFF. The rearrangement links TRBV5-1 to TRBJ2-1; 11 bases are a match to TRBD2. The germline V gene encodes CDR1 SGHRS and CDR2 YFSETQ. This CDR3 spans 17 amino acids. Trimming took 0 bases from V and 7 from J; bases not matched to a gene: 9.

The chain links TRBV19 to TRBJ2-3, with D unclear. The length of the CDR3 is 13 residues. Germline V gene sequence: CDR1 LNHDA, CDR2 SQIVND (reference sequence). Trimming shortened V by 5 bases and J by 2 bases, and 8 bases separated the two germline ends. The chain's CDR3 is CASSATHTDTQYF. The DNA of the CDR3 is TGTGCCAGTAGTGCGACACACACAGATACGCAGTATTTT.

This rearrangement joins TRBV18 to TRBJ1-1, with D possibly being TRBD1 (6 bases). The ends were cut back, 3 bases at V and 3 bases at J, with 14 bases in the middle. Germline V lookup: CDR1 KGHSH, CDR2 LQKENI. CDR3 length: 15 amino acids. CDR3 sequence (DNA): TGTGCCAGCTCACCTACAGGGAATCGGGACACTGAAGCTTTCTTT. Translation gives CASSPTGNRDTEAFF.